This TCR beta chain emerged from a study of CD4 T cells in relation to SARS-CoV-2 and coronaviruses. Study results and caveats: No crossreactivity against non-spike viral proteins was tested here.

For this clone: The antigen is not known.

The CDR3 spans 11 residues. Trimming stripped 5 bases from V and 7 bases from J, with 7 bases between. Germline V lookup: CDR1 SGHTA, CDR2 FQGTGA. Sequencing used immunoSEQ multiplex PCR; TCRdb keeps in-frame clones, though not all of them. Found here are about 26,000 clones, around 67% of them singletons; the top ten hold about 22%. Unexposed donor CD4+ T cells date from about 2011-2018, before the COVID-19 pandemic. CD4+ T cells were isolated from the cells after 10 days of culture. On days 3 and 7, cultures got half fresh IL-2 medium. The source of this sequence is a human donor in good health. The sequenced material came from CD4+ T cells from PBMCs, cultured in vitro. The chain employs TRBV7-3 and TRBJ2-3; D is unresolved. The CDR3 nucleotides read TGTGCCAGCAGCGACGAAAATACGCAGTATTTT. This translates into CASSDENTQYF.